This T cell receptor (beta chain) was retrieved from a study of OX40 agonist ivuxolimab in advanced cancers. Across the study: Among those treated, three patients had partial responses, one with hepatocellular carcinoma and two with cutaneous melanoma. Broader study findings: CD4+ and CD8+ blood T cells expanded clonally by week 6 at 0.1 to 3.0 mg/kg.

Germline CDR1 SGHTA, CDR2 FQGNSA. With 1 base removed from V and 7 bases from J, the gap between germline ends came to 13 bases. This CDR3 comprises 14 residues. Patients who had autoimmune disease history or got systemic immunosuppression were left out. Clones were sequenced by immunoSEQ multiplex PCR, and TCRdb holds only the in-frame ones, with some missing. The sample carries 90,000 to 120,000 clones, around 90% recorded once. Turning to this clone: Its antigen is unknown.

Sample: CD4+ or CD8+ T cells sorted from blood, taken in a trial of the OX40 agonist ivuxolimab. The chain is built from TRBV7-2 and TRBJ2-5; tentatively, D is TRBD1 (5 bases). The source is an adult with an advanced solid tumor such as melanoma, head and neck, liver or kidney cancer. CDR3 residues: CASSLETAVLTQYF. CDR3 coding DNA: TGTGCCAGCAGCTTAGAGACAGCCGTATTGACCCAGTACTTC.